What follows are 5 T cell receptor beta chains derived from one specimen sequenced in a study of blood T cell repertoires in COVID-19 (dated by TCRdb to 2020 to 2021). Library generation was performed with the immunoSEQ multiplex PCR assay. As stored in TCRdb, this immuneACCESS dataset retains in-frame rearrangements with V and J assigned. A fraction of the clones does not appear; measured against another copy, unresolved V genes explain less than half of the discrepancy, and the remainder lacks a known reason. Across this sample there are 200,000 to 250,000 clones, with 75% to 85% seen only once. Roughly 1.2% of the sample comes from the top ten. The sequenced sample was peripheral blood. The receptors originated from a woman in her twenties or thirties with COVID-19, enrolled during active disease.

The chain joins TRBV10-2 to TRBJ2-7; D is unresolved. The V gene's germline CDR1 is WSHSY and CDR2 SAAADI. The germline V and J ends were trimmed by 5 bases and 5 bases, with 7 bases remaining between them. CDR3 length: 11 amino acids. CDR3 sequence reads: CASSLHDEQYF. Written as DNA, the CDR3 is TGCGCCAGCAGTTTACATGACGAGCAGTACTTC.

The gene calls are TRBV28 and TRBJ1-3, with D perhaps TRBD1 (6 bases). The CDR3 length is 14 residues. Germline loops: CDR1 MDHEN, CDR2 SYDVKM. Trimming removed 6 bases at V and 1 base at J, with 10 bases between. CDR3 DNA: TGTGCCAGCAGAGAAGGGGGTTCTGGAAACACCATATATTTT. Amino acid sequence: CASREGGSGNTIYF.

This clone occurred a few times. The chain employs TRBV6-5 and TRBJ1-5, with 7 positions matching TRBD1. Unmatched junction bases numbered 9, after V lost 0 bases and J lost 10 bases. The germline V gene encodes CDR1 MNHEY and CDR2 SVGAGI. The CDR3 loop spans 15 amino acids. CDR3 in DNA: TGTGCCAGCAGTTACTCGACGGCAGGGGGAGGACCCCAGCATTTT. This translates into CASSYSTAGGGPQHF.

The chain uses TRBV28 and TRBJ1-1; a possible D gene is TRBD1 (6 bases). The CDR3 runs 13 residues. The V end lost 6 bases, the J end lost 4 bases, and 12 bases lay between the germline ends. Germline values: CDR1 MDHEN, CDR2 SYDVKM. The DNA for the CDR3 is TGTGCCAGCAGCCCGAACAGGGTCACTGAAGCTTTCTTT. Translation gives CASSPNRVTEAFF.

V gene TRBV3-1 (or the pseudogene TRBV3-2) combines with J gene TRBJ2-3; 12 positions agree with TRBD2. The germline V gene encodes CDR1 LGHDT and CDR2 YNNKEL (reference sequence). This CDR3 has 16 amino acids. V shed 4 bases, J shed 3 bases, and the junction held 5 bases outside the gene matches. CDR3 loop: CASSRLAGGTTDTQYF. The CDR3 DNA reads TGTGCCAGCAGCCGCCTAGCGGGGGGGACTACAGATACGCAGTATTTT.